This entry describes one T cell receptor beta chain. All patients picked for sequencing had shown, by flow cytometry, an expansion of CD8+CD57+ cells. Everyone among the patients had severe acquired aplastic anemia. This entry belongs to a study of CD8+CD57+ T cells in acquired aplastic anemia. According to the study, genomic DNA was the template for TCR beta VDJ and CDR3 profiling. One entry per CDR3 protein results from TCRdb running MiXCR on the reads. The table includes 200,000 to 250,000 distinct CDR3 sequences, 65% detected once. The J segment lost 13 bases and the V segment lost 7 bases, leaving 6 bases of the junction unmatched. The CDR3 has 10 residues. Germline V CDR1 and CDR2: SQVTM, ANQGSEA.

The chain carries TRBV29-1 and TRBJ1-4; 7 bases match TRBD1. The sequence was obtained from a human donor with aplastic anemia. Sequencing was performed on sorted CD4+, CD8+, or CD8+CD57+ T cells (not recorded which) from PBMCs. DNA of the CDR3: TGCAGCGCTGGGGGACAGAGACTGTTTTTT. This encodes CSAGGQRLFF.